This TCR beta chain was profiled in a study of blood T cell repertoires in COVID-19. The CDR3 consists of 15 residues. Unmatched junction bases numbered 10, after V lost 6 bases and J lost 6 bases. CDR1 is MDHEN and CDR2 is SYDVKM in the germline V gene. A single count supports this clone. Original handling: Reference gene primer amplification yielded estimated nucleated cell counts. Only in-frame clones appear in the TCRdb table, and some are missing; sequencing was by immunoSEQ multiplex PCR. V and J calls and clone size follow that table, whereas D and trimming were derived from the DNA. The sample lists 160,000 or so clones; approximately 90% were seen once.

The receptor's source is a woman aged 55-75 years who had recovered from COVID-19. Input material: peripheral blood. The chain joins TRBV28 to TRBJ2-1; 8 positions agree with TRBD1. In DNA form, the CDR3 reads TGTGCCAGCAGCCAAATAACAGGGGGGTCCAATGAGCAGTTCTTC. Encoded protein: CASSQITGGSNEQFF.